Given below is one T cell receptor (beta chain) in context. Antigen unknown. The method was immunoSEQ multiplex PCR; TCRdb's version includes in-frame clones alone and lacks a portion of them. The sample lists tens of thousands of clones, approximately 82% occurring once. The sample belongs to a study of T cell responses to AZD1222 COVID-19 vaccine. General study results and limits: Close to half of all spike-specific TCRs reportedly target regions of the variants that are unmutated. No repertoire was sampled before or during the peak T cell response, only after it. Dominant at 160-218 and 743-854, vaccine-associated CD4 TCRs also spanned spike.

This receptor was taken from an adult in good health. Sample: peripheral blood, taken on day 0 of AZD1222 vaccination.

CDR3 nucleotides: TGTGCCAGCAGTTACTCGATGGCGCGGGAGTTCATCGGGGAGCTGTTTTTT. Its protein product is CASSYSMAREFIGELFF. The J gene is TRBJ2-2, the V gene TRBV6-2 or TRBV6-3; TRBD2 matches 7 bases. Germline trimming cut 0 bases from V and 7 bases from J; bases unmatched to any gene: 11. The CDR3 runs 17 residues. Germline V CDR1 and CDR2: MNHEY, SVGEGT.